This T cell receptor beta chain was documented in a study of blood T cell repertoires in COVID-19. The overall study: Samples came from the United States, Italy and Spain, spanning acute and convalescent COVID-19. Sources were T cells, B-cell-depleted T cells, or PBMCs; the material itself was cDNA or gDNA.

The germline gives CDR1 SGHAT, CDR2 FQNNGV. V lost 5 bases, J lost 10 bases, and 5 bases stayed unmatched. The CDR3 consists of 13 residues. The table lists this clone with a few counts. As processed by the authors: Cell counts per sample came from amplifying reference gene primers. Assay: immunoSEQ multiplex PCR; the TCRdb copy retains only in-frame clones and omits some. V, J and clone size reflect that table, while D and trimming were determined from the DNA. The sample gives hundreds of thousands of clones, around 88% of which show up once; more than 1% is in the top ten. The receptor was derived from a woman in her thirties or forties with acute COVID-19. The J gene is TRBJ2-7, the V gene TRBV11-2, with 13 bases fitting TRBD2. Sequencing was done on a sample of PBMCs or T cells enriched from blood (not recorded which). In DNA, the CDR3 is TGTGCCAGCAGCGCCGGACTAGCGGGAGCTCAGTACTTC. It specifies CASSAGLAGAQYF.